A selection of T cell receptor beta chains follows, all from one sample in a study of PD-L1 blockade in urothelial cancer. Some clones are missing from TCRdb's copy, which holds only in-frame ones; the method was immunoSEQ multiplex PCR. The sample lists around 63,000 clones, 81% occurring once. Sequencing was performed on PBMCs, taken around atezolizumab (anti-PD-L1) treatment. The receptor source for this set is a man aged 65 to 85 with urothelial cancer. Both conserved end residues are part of each CDR3. A D gene is named only where the DNA matches it firmly. Clone size appears in some rows only: once, few, many, or a class for an expanded clone.

V,size,J,D,CDR3,DNA
TRBV30,NA,TRBJ2-1,TRBD1,CAWTRDRVLTEQFF,TGTGCCTGGACCCGGGACAGGGTGCTTACTGAGCAGTTCTTC
TRBV7-9,NA,TRBJ2-7,TRBD2,CASSLTGGGSYEQYF,TGTGCCAGCAGCCTAACCGGGGGGGGCAGCTACGAGCAGTACTTC
TRBV19,NA,TRBJ2-7,NA,CASSKTANSYEQYF,TGTGCCAGTAGTAAGACAGCAAACTCCTACGAGCAGTACTTC
TRBV5-1,few,TRBJ2-3,NA,CASSLVPRGTQYF,TGCGCCAGCAGCTTGGTTCCCCGGGGTACGCAGTATTTT
TRBV12-5,NA,TRBJ2-3,NA,CASATALERWPYTQYF,TGTGCTAGTGCCACAGCCCTCGAGCGGTGGCCCTATACGCAGTATTTT
TRBV5-1,NA,TRBJ1-1,NA,CASSLARAAEAFF,TGCGCCAGCAGCTTGGCCAGGGCAGCTGAAGCTTTCTTT
TRBV5-5,NA,TRBJ1-2,NA,CASSFQGGNYGYTF,TGTGCCAGCAGCTTCCAGGGTGGTAACTATGGCTACACCTTC
TRBV2,NA,TRBJ2-3,NA,CASSGTASTDTQYF,TGTGCCAGCAGTGGGACAGCTAGCACAGATACGCAGTATTTT
TRBV12-5,NA,TRBJ2-7,NA,CASGAGQSYEQYF,TGTGCTAGTGGCGCGGGACAGAGCTACGAGCAGTACTTC
TRBV30,NA,TRBJ2-3,NA,CAWSVLGGPTDTQYF,TGTGCCTGGAGTGTACTTGGGGGCCCCACAGATACGCAGTATTTT
TRBV9,NA,TRBJ1-1,TRBD1,CASSTSGTGGTEAFF,TGTGCCAGCAGCACCTCAGGGACAGGGGGGACTGAAGCTTTCTTT
TRBV19,once,TRBJ1-2,TRBD1,CASSVTSGTGGVYGYTF,TGTGCCAGTAGTGTTACCTCCGGGACAGGGGGCGTCTATGGCTACACCTTC
TRBV7-9,NA,TRBJ1-2,TRBD1,CASSLDRGYGYTF,TGTGCCAGCAGCTTAGACAGGGGCTATGGCTACACCTTC
TRBV5-1,NA,TRBJ2-3,TRBD2,CASSPGTRVDTQYF,TGCGCCAGCAGTCCCGGGACTAGAGTAGATACGCAGTATTTT
TRBV6-1,NA,TRBJ1-4,NA,CASSVQGLGEKLFF,TGTGCCAGCAGTGTACAGGGTTTAGGTGAAAAACTGTTTTTT
TRBV7-9,NA,TRBJ2-7,TRBD1,CASSFGDSYEQYF,TGTGCCAGCAGCTTTGGGGACAGCTACGAGCAGTACTTC
TRBV15,few,TRBJ2-2,TRBD1,CATSRGQGLFTGELFF,TGTGCCACCAGCAGAGGACAGGGGTTATTCACCGGGGAGCTGTTTTTT
TRBV29-1,NA,TRBJ2-3,TRBD1,CSVGDRGGGDTQYF,TGCAGCGTCGGAGACAGGGGGGGTGGGGATACGCAGTATTTT
TRBV19,NA,TRBJ1-1,TRBD1,CASSRTGFEAFF,TGTGCCAGTAGTCGGACAGGGTTTGAAGCTTTCTTT
TRBV7-2,NA,TRBJ1-5,TRBD1,CASSRTGPNQPQHF,TGTGCCAGCAGCCGGACAGGGCCAAATCAGCCCCAGCATTTT
TRBV2,few,TRBJ1-5,NA,CASLRETNQPQHF,TGTGCCAGTTTGAGGGAGACCAATCAGCCCCAGCATTTT
TRBV18,once,TRBJ1-4,NA,CASSPDRQPEKLFF,TGTGCCAGCTCACCAGATAGACAGCCTGAAAAACTGTTTTTT
TRBV7-2,NA,TRBJ2-2,NA,CASSPPPSAGELFF,TGTGCCAGCAGCCCACCTCCTAGTGCCGGGGAGCTGTTTTTT
TRBV19,NA,TRBJ2-7,TRBD1,CASSIPGQGPYEQYF,TGTGCCAGTAGTATCCCGGGACAGGGACCCTACGAGCAGTACTTC
TRBV5-6,NA,TRBJ1-3,NA,CASSSNFDRLGNTIYF,TGTGCCAGCAGCTCCAACTTCGACAGATTAGGAAACACCATATATTTT
TRBV5-1,NA,TRBJ2-7,NA,CASSLEGAGRSYEQYF,TGCGCCAGCAGCTTGGAAGGCGCGGGAAGGTCCTACGAGCAGTACTTC
TRBV9,NA,TRBJ1-1,TRBD1,CASSKATGAATEAFF,TGTGCCAGCAGCAAAGCGACAGGGGCCGCCACTGAAGCTTTCTTT
TRBV5-1,NA,TRBJ2-7,TRBD2,CASSFASGDPTYEQYF,TGCGCCAGCAGCTTTGCTAGCGGGGACCCAACCTACGAGCAGTACTTC
TRBV10-3,NA,TRBJ1-4,NA,CATGETATNEKLFF,TGTGCCACGGGGGAAACAGCAACTAATGAAAAACTGTTTTTT
TRBV5-4,NA,TRBJ2-7,TRBD1,CASSSGTGSSYEQYF,TGTGCCAGCAGTTCCGGGACAGGGAGCTCCTACGAGCAGTACTTC
TRBV4-1,NA,TRBJ1-2,NA,CASSQERDTDCYTF,TGCGCCAGCAGCCAAGAAAGGGACACTGACTGCTACACCTTC
TRBV27,NA,TRBJ2-1,TRBD2,CASRSYTSGSQVGEQFF,TGTGCCAGCAGATCCTATACTAGCGGGAGTCAGGTAGGAGAGCAGTTCTTC
TRBV10-3,NA,TRBJ2-6,NA,CAITVDISSGANVLTF,TGTGCCATCACGGTCGACATCTCCTCTGGGGCCAACGTCCTGACTTTC
TRBV7-9,NA,TRBJ2-2,NA,CASSLDRPGTGELFF,TGTGCCAGCAGCTTAGACCGCCCGGGCACCGGGGAGCTGTTTTTT
TRBV10-2,once,TRBJ1-1,TRBD1,CASRDRGRNTEAFF,TGCGCCAGCAGGGACAGGGGCCGGAACACTGAAGCTTTCTTT
TRBV9,NA,TRBJ1-1,NA,CASSPSGGLTEAFF,TGTGCCAGCAGCCCCTCGGGTGGTTTAACTGAAGCTTTCTTT
TRBV7-9,NA,TRBJ1-1,TRBD1,CASSLEAGGTEAFF,TGTGCCAGCAGCTTAGAAGCAGGGGGCACTGAAGCTTTCTTT
TRBV9,NA,TRBJ2-5,TRBD2,CASSAGTSGTQGSETQYF,TGTGCCAGCAGCGCTGGGACTAGCGGGACCCAAGGGTCAGAGACCCAGTACTTC
TRBV7-9,NA,TRBJ1-2,NA,CASSLDTPSGYTF,TGTGCCAGCAGCTTAGATACCCCCAGTGGCTACACCTTC
TRBV19,NA,TRBJ1-2,TRBD1,CASSRDRGTHYGYTF,TGTGCCAGTAGCCGCGACAGGGGAACACACTATGGCTACACCTTC
TRBV5-6,NA,TRBJ1-2,NA,CASLKEGGNYGYTF,TGTGCCAGCCTCAAGGAGGGAGGGAACTATGGCTACACCTTC
TRBV18,NA,TRBJ1-5,TRBD1,CASSPIGTDNQPQHF,TGTGCCAGCTCGCCCATTGGGACAGACAATCAGCCCCAGCATTTT
TRBV23-1,few,TRBJ1-2,TRBD1,CASSRFRDRGPNYGYTF,TGCGCCAGCAGTCGCTTCCGGGACAGGGGGCCTAACTATGGCTACACCTTC
TRBV7-2,NA,TRBJ1-2,TRBD1,CASSPRGITYNYGYTF,TGTGCCAGCAGCCCCAGGGGGATTACATATAACTATGGCTACACCTTC
TRBV28,once,TRBJ1-1,NA,CASSLQGNTEAFF,TGTGCCAGCAGTTTACAGGGGAACACTGAAGCTTTCTTT
TRBV5-5,NA,TRBJ1-1,TRBD1,CASSLRQGVNTEAFF,TGTGCCAGCAGCTTAAGACAGGGGGTAAACACTGAAGCTTTCTTT
TRBV7-2,NA,TRBJ1-5,NA,CASSLGARLDQPQHF,TGTGCCAGCAGCTTAGGGGCGCGCTTAGATCAGCCCCAGCATTTT
TRBV5-6,few,TRBJ1-4,TRBD1,CASSLGQGVATNEKLFF,TGTGCCAGCAGCTTGGGTCAGGGGGTTGCAACTAATGAAAAACTGTTTTTT
TRBV7-7,NA,TRBJ2-5,TRBD1,CASSLDSTQGAQYF,TGTGCTAGCAGCTTAGATAGCACTCAGGGGGCCCAGTACTTC
TRBV19,NA,TRBJ2-7,NA,CASRDTAAWEYEQYF,TGTGCCAGTAGAGATACAGCGGCATGGGAGTACGAGCAGTACTTC
TRBV9,many,TRBJ2-1,NA,CASSQGSMTVDNEQFF,TGTGCCAGCAGCCAGGGGTCCATGACGGTGGACAATGAGCAGTTCTTC
TRBV19,few,TRBJ2-7,NA,CASSIGSSYEQYF,TGTGCCAGTAGTATCGGGAGCTCCTACGAGCAGTACTTC
TRBV13,NA,TRBJ2-1,NA,CASSGYRLGNEQFF,TGTGCCAGCAGCGGCTACAGGTTAGGCAATGAGCAGTTCTTC
TRBV30,NA,TRBJ2-3,TRBD2,CAWGDGKVGGSTDTQYF,TGTGCCTGGGGGGACGGGAAGGTGGGAGGGAGCACAGATACGCAGTATTTT